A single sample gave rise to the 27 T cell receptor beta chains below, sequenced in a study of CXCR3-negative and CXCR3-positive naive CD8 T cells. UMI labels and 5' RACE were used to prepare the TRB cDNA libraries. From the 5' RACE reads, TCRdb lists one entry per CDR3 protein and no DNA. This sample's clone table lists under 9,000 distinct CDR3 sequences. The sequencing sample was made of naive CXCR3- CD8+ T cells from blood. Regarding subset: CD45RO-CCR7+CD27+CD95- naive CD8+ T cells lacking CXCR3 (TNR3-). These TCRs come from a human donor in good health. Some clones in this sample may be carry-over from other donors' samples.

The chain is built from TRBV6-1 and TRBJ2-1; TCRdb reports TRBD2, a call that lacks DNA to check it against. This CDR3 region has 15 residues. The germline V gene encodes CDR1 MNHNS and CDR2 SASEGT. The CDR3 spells CATVPRTSGINEQFF.

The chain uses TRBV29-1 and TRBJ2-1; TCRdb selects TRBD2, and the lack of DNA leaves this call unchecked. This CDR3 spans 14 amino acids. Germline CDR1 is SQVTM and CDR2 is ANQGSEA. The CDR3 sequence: CSAASEAAVNEQFF.

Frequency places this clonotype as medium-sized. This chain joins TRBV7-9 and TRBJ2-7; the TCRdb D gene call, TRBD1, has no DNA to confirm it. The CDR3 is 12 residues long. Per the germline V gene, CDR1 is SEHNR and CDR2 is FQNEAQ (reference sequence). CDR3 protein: CASRRQGDEQYF.

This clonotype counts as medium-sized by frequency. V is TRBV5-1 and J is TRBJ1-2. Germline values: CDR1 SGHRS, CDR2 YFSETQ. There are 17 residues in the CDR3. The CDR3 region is CASSPTPDMAYIGGYTF. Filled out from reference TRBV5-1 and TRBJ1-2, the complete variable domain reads KAGVTQTPRYLIKTRGQQVTLSCSPISGHRSVSWYQQTPGQGLQFLFEYFSETQRNKGNFPGRFSGRQFSNSRSEMNVSTLELGDSALYLCASSPTPDMAYIGGYTFGSGTRLTVV.

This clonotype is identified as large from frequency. The CDR3 here is CASSPPGKSFEQYF. This chain links TRBV18 with TRBJ2-7. Germline lookup yields CDR1 KGHSH and CDR2 LQKENI. There are 14 residues in the CDR3.

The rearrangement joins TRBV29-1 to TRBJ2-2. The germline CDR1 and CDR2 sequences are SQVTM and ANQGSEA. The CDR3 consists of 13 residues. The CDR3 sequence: CSVLRENTGELFF.

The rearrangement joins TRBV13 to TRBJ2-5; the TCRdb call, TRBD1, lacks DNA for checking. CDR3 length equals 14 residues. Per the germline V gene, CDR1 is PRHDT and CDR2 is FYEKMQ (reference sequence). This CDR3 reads CASSPTGGEETQYF.

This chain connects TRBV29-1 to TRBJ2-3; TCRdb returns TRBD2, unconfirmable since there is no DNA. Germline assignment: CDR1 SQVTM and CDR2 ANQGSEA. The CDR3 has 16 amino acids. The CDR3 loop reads CSVEDWGPSGTDTQYF.

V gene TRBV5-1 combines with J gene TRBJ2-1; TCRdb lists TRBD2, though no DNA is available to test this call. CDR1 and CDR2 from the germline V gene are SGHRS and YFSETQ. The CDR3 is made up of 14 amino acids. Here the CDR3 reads CASSWTSGHNEQFF.

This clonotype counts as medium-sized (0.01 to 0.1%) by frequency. The CDR3 is CSATRLAGVYNEQFF. V usage is TRBV20-1 and J usage is TRBJ2-1; TCRdb names TRBD2, which stays unverified in the absence of DNA. This CDR3 has 15 residues. Germline-derived CDR1 and CDR2 are DFQATT and SNEGSKA (reference sequence).

The CDR3 protein is CDSRPPVDTYEQYF. The chain uses TRBV7-8 and TRBJ2-7; TCRdb designates TRBD2, a call that cannot be tested without DNA. The CDR3 spans 14 residues. The V gene's germline CDR1 is SGHVS and CDR2 FQNEAQ.

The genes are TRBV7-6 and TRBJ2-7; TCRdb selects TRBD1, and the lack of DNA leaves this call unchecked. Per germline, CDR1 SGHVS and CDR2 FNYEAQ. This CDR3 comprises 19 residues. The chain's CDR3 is CDSSIYLCSVVVRAYEQYF. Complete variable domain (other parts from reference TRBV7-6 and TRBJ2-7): GAGVSQSPRYKVTKRGQDVALRCDPISGHVSLYWYRQALGQGPEFLTYFNYEAQQDKSGLPNDRFSAERPEGSISTLTIQRTEQRDSAMYRCDSSIYLCSVVVRAYEQYFGPGTRLTVT.

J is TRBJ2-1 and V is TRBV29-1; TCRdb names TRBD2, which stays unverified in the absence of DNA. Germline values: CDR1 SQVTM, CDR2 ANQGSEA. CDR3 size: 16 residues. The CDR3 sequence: CSVELAGRGVYNEQFF.

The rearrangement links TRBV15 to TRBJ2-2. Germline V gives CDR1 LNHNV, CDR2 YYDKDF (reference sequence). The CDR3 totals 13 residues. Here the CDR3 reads CATDRDYTGELFF.

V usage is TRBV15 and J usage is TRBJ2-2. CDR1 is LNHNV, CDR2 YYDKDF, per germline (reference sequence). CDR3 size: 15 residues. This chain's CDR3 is CATSRGSENTGELFF.

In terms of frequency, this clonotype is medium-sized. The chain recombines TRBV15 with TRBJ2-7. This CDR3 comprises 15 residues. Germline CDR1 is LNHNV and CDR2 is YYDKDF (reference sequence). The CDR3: CATSRPPGAPDEQYF.

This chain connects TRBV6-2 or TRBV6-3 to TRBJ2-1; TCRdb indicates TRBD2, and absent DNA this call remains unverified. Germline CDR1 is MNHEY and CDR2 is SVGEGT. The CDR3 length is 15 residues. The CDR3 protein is CASSYSSGSYNEQFF.

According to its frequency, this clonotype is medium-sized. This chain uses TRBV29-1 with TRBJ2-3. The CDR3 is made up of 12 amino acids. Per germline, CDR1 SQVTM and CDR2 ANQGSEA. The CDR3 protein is CSVLGIVDTQYF.

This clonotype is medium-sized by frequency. The CDR3 sequence is CSVEQGFPYEQYF. The rearrangement links TRBV29-1 to TRBJ2-7; TCRdb indicates TRBD1, and absent DNA this call remains unverified. Germline CDR1 SQVTM, CDR2 ANQGSEA. This CDR3 spans 13 amino acids.

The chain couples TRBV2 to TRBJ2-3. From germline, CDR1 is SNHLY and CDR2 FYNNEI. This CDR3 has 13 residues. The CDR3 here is CASNHPSTDTQYF.

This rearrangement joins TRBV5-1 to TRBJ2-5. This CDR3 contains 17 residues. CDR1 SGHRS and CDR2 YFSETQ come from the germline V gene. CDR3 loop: CASSLERLGRPLETQYF.

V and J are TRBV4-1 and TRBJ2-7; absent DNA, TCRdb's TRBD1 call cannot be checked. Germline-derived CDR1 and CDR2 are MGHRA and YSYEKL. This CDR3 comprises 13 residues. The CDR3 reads CASSSGQNYEQYF.

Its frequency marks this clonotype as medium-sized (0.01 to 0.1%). The CDR3 region is CASSQDSYEQYF. The chain has TRBV3-1 and TRBJ2-7. Germline CDR1 and CDR2: LGHDT and YNNKEL (reference sequence). The CDR3 is made up of 12 amino acids.

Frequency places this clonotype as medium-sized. CDR3 protein: CSARARTSGTYEQYF. The chain links TRBV20-1 to TRBJ2-7; the TCRdb call, TRBD2, lacks DNA for checking. CDR1 and CDR2 (germline): DFQATT, SNEGSKA (reference sequence). The CDR3 consists of 15 residues.

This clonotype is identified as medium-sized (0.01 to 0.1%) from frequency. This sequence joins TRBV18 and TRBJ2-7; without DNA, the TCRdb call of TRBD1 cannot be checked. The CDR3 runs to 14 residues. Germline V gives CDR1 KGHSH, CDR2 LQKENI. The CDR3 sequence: CASSPTGGVYEQYF.

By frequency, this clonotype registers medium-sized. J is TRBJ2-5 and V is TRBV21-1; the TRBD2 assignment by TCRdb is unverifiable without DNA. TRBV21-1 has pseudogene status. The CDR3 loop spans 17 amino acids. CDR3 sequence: CASSKVGSSGGQETQYF.

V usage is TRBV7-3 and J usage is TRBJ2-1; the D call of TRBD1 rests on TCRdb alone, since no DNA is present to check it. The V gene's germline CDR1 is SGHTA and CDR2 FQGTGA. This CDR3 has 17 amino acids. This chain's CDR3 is CASSSRDTGDGYNEQFF.